The present entry profiles one TCR beta chain with its context. The sample comes from a study of cytomegalovirus exposure and HLA in healthy donors. About the study: Genetic ancestry analysis placed about 80% of the 400 or so donors that were genotyped in the Caucasian-associated cluster.

The study ran its PCR with 60 Vbeta and 13 Jbeta primers. TCRdb's copy holds only in-frame clones and misses some; the assay was immunoSEQ multiplex PCR. This table holds over 100,000 clones, 70% to 80% found once. CDR1 GTSNPN and CDR2 SVGIG come from the germline V gene (reference sequence). Deletions cut 5 bases from V and 2 bases from J, with 13 bases between. CDR3 size: 14 residues. The receptor comes from a human donor in good health. The rearrangement links TRBV30 to TRBJ1-5; possible D gene TRBD1, 5 bases. Input material: PBMCs. The CDR3 reads CAWGWRGRNQPQHF. The CDR3 coding sequence is TGTGCCTGGGGTTGGAGGGGCCGCAATCAGCCCCAGCATTTT.